The clone carrying this TCR beta chain has a single count. This entry comes from a study of blood T cell repertoires in COVID-19. Study at large: The cDNA or gDNA used as material had been derived from T cells, B-cell-depleted T cells, or PBMCs.

V lost 6 bases, J lost 2 bases, and 11 bases lay in between. Germline assignment: CDR1 MNHEY and CDR2 SVGAGI. The CDR3 covers 14 residues. Sequencing was performed with immunoSEQ multiplex PCR; in TCRdb, only in-frame clones are kept and a portion is missing. The data show 75,000 to 90,000 clones, with 90% seen just once and 6.5% to 8.5% held by the top ten. The sequencing sample was made of peripheral blood. This receptor was obtained from a man between 18 and 29 years old with COVID-19, enrolled during active disease. The chain joins TRBV6-5 to TRBJ1-5; D gene uncertain. CDR3 nucleotide sequence: TGTGCCAGCAGCCTACTAGAGGGCAATCAGCCCCAGCATTTT. Protein product: CASSLLEGNQPQHF.